Listed here are 24 T cell receptor beta chains from one sample, sequenced in a study of CD8 T cells in Susac syndrome. 0.5 to 1 ug RNA was reverse transcribed with random hexamers. TCRdb passed the immunoSEQ multiplex PCR reads through MiXCR, listing each CDR3 protein once. Among about 210,000 distinct CDR3 sequences, about 95% were seen once, and the ten largest hold 0.095%. Material: CD4+ T cells from PBMCs. These receptors all stem from a human donor with multiple sclerosis.

V is TRBV9 and J is TRBJ2-1; TRBD2 matches 10 bases. The germline gives CDR1 SGDLS, CDR2 YYNGEE. V shed 4 bases, J shed 4 bases, and the junction held 11 bases outside the gene matches. This CDR3 has 17 residues. The CDR3 bases are TGTGCCAGCAGCCTAGGAAGTAGCGGGAGGACGTACAATGAGCAGTTCTTC. Its translation is CASSLGSSGRTYNEQFF. The whole variable domain, remainder taken from reference TRBV9 and TRBJ2-1, is DSGVTQTPKHLITATGQRVTLRCSPRSGDLSVYWYQQSLDQGLQFLIQYYNGEERAKGNILERFSAQQFPDLHSELNLSSLELGDSALYFCASSLGSSGRTYNEQFFGPGTRLTVL.

The chain carries TRBV20-1 and TRBJ2-1; D gene unclear. V dropped 5 bases and J dropped 6 bases, with 14 bases sitting between them. CDR3 length equals 13 residues. The germline gives CDR1 DFQATT, CDR2 SNEGSKA (reference sequence). In DNA form, the CDR3 reads TGCAGTGCTTGGACCCGTGGGTCCAATGAGCAGTTCTTC. Translated, it gives CSAWTRGSNEQFF.

The chain joins TRBV2 to TRBJ2-7, with TRBD1 identical over 10 bases. V shed 1 base, J shed 6 bases, and the junction held 9 bases outside the gene matches. This CDR3 comprises 16 residues. Germline V gene data show CDR1 as SNHLY and CDR2 as FYNNEI. CDR3 DNA sequence: TGTGCCAGCAGTGAAGGGACAGGGGGGGGACCTTCCGAGCAGTACTTC. Translated: CASSEGTGGGPSEQYF.

The chain employs TRBV19 and TRBJ1-1; TRBD1 is a possible D gene (6 bases). From germline, CDR1 is LNHDA and CDR2 SQIVND (reference sequence). Trimming took off 10 bases at V and 4 bases at J, with 7 bases between the two ends. The CDR3 consists of 10 residues. CDR3 DNA sequence: TGTGCCAAACAGGGCACTGAAGCTTTCTTT. Residues: CAKQGTEAFF. The whole variable domain, filled in from reference TRBV19 and TRBJ1-1, reads DGGITQSPKYLFRKEGQNVTLSCEQNLNHDAMYWYRQDPGQGLRLIYYSQIVNDFQKGDIAEGYSVSREKKESFPLTVTSAQKNPTAFYLCAKQGTEAFFGQGTRLTVV.

The rearrangement links TRBV3-1 to TRBJ1-2; 7 nucleotides line up with TRBD1. The germline V gene encodes CDR1 LGHDT and CDR2 YNNKEL (reference sequence). The CDR3 consists of 16 residues. With V trimmed by 4 bases and J by 8 bases, 16 bases remained unmatched. The CDR3 here is CASSPETNRGTTGYTF. CDR3 nucleotides: TGTGCCAGCAGCCCAGAGACCAACAGGGGAACTACGGGCTACACCTTC.

This sequence joins TRBV30 and TRBJ1-2; D perhaps matches TRBD1 (5 bases). Germline CDR1 and CDR2: GTSNPN and SVGIG (reference sequence). CDR3 length: 14 amino acids. The V end was cut by 0 bases, the J end by 1 base, with 9 bases between. CDR3: CAWSVGQSNYGYTF. The CDR3 nucleotides read TGTGCCTGGAGTGTGGGGCAGAGTAACTATGGCTACACCTTC.

V is TRBV29-1 and J is TRBJ2-5; D gene ambiguous. V was pared by 4 bases and J by 4 bases, with 7 bases between. Germline loops: CDR1 SQVTM, CDR2 ANQGSEA. This CDR3 comprises 11 residues. CDR3 amino acids: CSVALVETQYF. CDR3 bases: TGCAGCGTTGCACTTGTAGAGACCCAGTACTTC.

The chain recombines TRBV12-3 or TRBV12-4 with TRBJ2-7; possibly TRBD2 for D (6 bases). V was trimmed by 9 bases and J by 0 bases, leaving 24 bases between them. The CDR3 has 17 residues. Here the CDR3 DNA reads TGTGCCAGTTACCCACCGCAAGAGCTCGGGAGCTCCTACGAGCAGTACTTC. It codes for CASYPPQELGSSYEQYF.

The chain couples TRBV20-1 to TRBJ2-1; the match to TRBD2 covers 7 bases. V was clipped by 3 bases and J by 3 bases; unmatched bases: 5. Germline V gene data show CDR1 as DFQATT and CDR2 as SNEGSKA (reference sequence). The CDR3 extends over 14 amino acids. CDR3 DNA sequence: TGCAGTGCTAGGTCCGGGGGGAACTACAATGAGCAGTTCTTC. Protein: CSARSGGNYNEQFF.

The table lists this clonotype with a few counts. This chain joins TRBV25-1 and TRBJ2-1; 9 bases fit TRBD2. V lost 2 bases, J lost 4 bases, and 3 bases stayed unmatched. Germline V gene lookup returns CDR1 MGHDK and CDR2 SYGVNS. The CDR3 extends over 15 amino acids. The CDR3 nucleotides are TGTGCCAGCAGTGAAGCGGGAGGGGGTTACAATGAGCAGTTCTTC. It codes for CASSEAGGGYNEQFF.

This chain uses TRBV7-2 with TRBJ2-5; D is perhaps TRBD1 (5 bases). TRBJ2-7 explains the end of the DNA better; the J call may be wrong. This CDR3 is built from 16 residues. Germline V gene data show CDR1 as SGHTA and CDR2 as FQGNSA. This CDR3 is CASSLSSATATYEQYF. In DNA, the CDR3 is TGTGCCAGCAGCTTATCTTCTGCGACAGCTACCTACGAGCAGTACTTC.

The chain links TRBV7-3 to TRBJ1-1; TRBD1 aligns across 8 bases. The CDR3 is 16 amino acids. CDR1 is SGHTA, CDR2 FQGTGA, per germline. V shed 2 bases, J shed 1 base, and the junction held 6 bases outside the gene matches. CDR3 sequence reads: CASSLGQGWTNTEAFF. The CDR3 nucleotides are TGTGCCAGCAGCTTAGGACAGGGTTGGACGAACACTGAAGCTTTCTTT.

This clonotype was detected once. The rearrangement links TRBV30 to TRBJ2-7; possibly TRBD2 for D (6 bases). The germline gives CDR1 GTSNPN, CDR2 SVGIG (reference sequence). V gave up 5 bases and J gave up 3 bases, with 11 bases separating them. CDR3 length: 12 amino acids. CDR3 sequence: CAWVRGSYEQYF. In DNA, the CDR3 is TGTGCCTGGGTTCGGGGGAGCTACGAGCAGTACTTC. Complete variable domain (other parts from reference TRBV30 and TRBJ2-7): SQTIHQWPATLVQPVGSPLSLECTVEGTSNPNLYWYRQAAGRGLQLLFYSVGIGQISSEVPQNLSASRPQDRQFILSSKKLLLSDSGFYLCAWVRGSYEQYFGPGTRLTVT.

The J gene is TRBJ2-1, the V gene TRBV30; 10 nucleotides align to TRBD1. The CDR3 sequence is 16 residues long. Germline V gives CDR1 GTSNPN, CDR2 SVGIG (reference sequence). The CDR3 DNA sequence: TGTGCGTCCGGGACAGGGGCCCCGCAGGGATACAATGAGCAGTTCTTC. Its protein product is CASGTGAPQGYNEQFF.

J is TRBJ2-3 and V is TRBV6-6; D unresolved. Per germline, CDR1 MNHNY and CDR2 SVGAGI (reference sequence). V lost 8 bases, J lost 0 bases, and 9 bases lay in between. CDR3 length: 13 residues. The CDR3 DNA is TGTGCCAGCCGAGGCCCTAGCACAGATACGCAGTATTTT. Translating gives CASRGPSTDTQYF.

For the CDR3, the DNA is TGTGCCAGCAGTTTACGCCAAACCGCGGGGGATACGCAGTATTTT. Amino acids: CASSLRQTAGDTQYF. The chain has TRBV12-3 or TRBV12-4 and TRBJ2-3, with D tentatively TRBD2 (6 bases). CDR3 length: 15 amino acids. V shed 2 bases and J shed 6 bases, with 15 bases lying between them.

The chain recombines TRBV9 with TRBJ2-1; TRBD2 is a possible D gene (6 bases). Trimming pared 4 bases from V and 0 bases from J, leaving 11 bases between. Germline lookup yields CDR1 SGDLS and CDR2 YYNGEE. The CDR3 loop spans 15 amino acids. The CDR3 protein is CASSRDGSSYNEQFF. The CDR3 DNA reads TGTGCCAGCAGCCGAGACGGGAGCTCCTACAATGAGCAGTTCTTC.

This chain links TRBV3-1 with TRBJ2-1; D remains unclear. The CDR3 extends over 16 amino acids. CDR1 and CDR2 (germline): LGHDT, YNNKEL (reference sequence). Between the trimmed V and J ends, which lost 1 base and 0 bases, there was a span of 10 bases. The CDR3 here is CASSQVSLSSYNEQFF. In DNA form, the CDR3 reads TGTGCCAGCAGCCAAGTTTCCCTTAGCTCCTACAATGAGCAGTTCTTC.

V usage is TRBV4-2 and J usage is TRBJ1-4; D is uncertain. In germline, CDR1 is LGHNA, CDR2 YNFKEQ. The V end was cut by 1 base, the J end by 5 bases, with 8 bases between. This CDR3 is built from 14 residues. In DNA, the CDR3 is TGTGCCAGCAGCCAAGGTCAGATCAATGAAAAACTGTTTTTT. Protein sequence: CASSQGQINEKLFF.

This clonotype was counted only a few times. This chain links TRBV7-9 with TRBJ2-5; 7 nucleotides agree with TRBD1. The length of the CDR3 is 14 residues. CDR1 SEHNR and CDR2 FQNEAQ come from the germline V gene (reference sequence). V lost 5 bases to trimming and J lost 0 bases; unmatched junction nucleotides: 3. CDR3 sequence reads: CASSPGQYQETQYF. The CDR3 DNA reads TGTGCCAGCAGCCCGGGACAGTACCAAGAGACCCAGTACTTC.

CDR3 nucleotide sequence: TGTGCCAGCAGTTCCCCCGACAGGGGTGCCTACGAGCAGTACTTC. Its translation is CASSSPDRGAYEQYF. V usage is TRBV6-2 or TRBV6-3 and J usage is TRBJ2-7, with 8 bases matching TRBD1. CDR3 size: 15 residues. The V and J ends lost 4 bases and 2 bases, in that order; junction bases with no gene match: 7. Per germline, CDR1 MNHEY and CDR2 SVGEGT.

This clonotype was found once. This chain joins TRBV12-3 or TRBV12-4 and TRBJ1-1; perhaps TRBD1 as D (5 bases). CDR3 length: 14 residues. V was trimmed by 2 bases and J by 10 bases, leaving 17 bases between them. Here the CDR3 reads CASSLRFQGEGAFF. DNA of the CDR3: TGTGCCAGCAGTTTAAGGTTCCAGGGAGAAGGAGCTTTCTTT.

The chain has TRBV29-1 and TRBJ1-3, with 7 bases matching TRBD1. CDR1 SQVTM and CDR2 ANQGSEA come from the germline V gene. CDR3 length equals 14 residues. V was clipped by 5 bases and J by 3 bases; unmatched bases: 7. The CDR3 is CSVRPGQLGNTIYF. DNA for the CDR3: TGCAGCGTTCGTCCGGGACAGCTTGGAAACACCATATATTTT.

V gene TRBV3-1 combines with J gene TRBJ1-2; the D is unclear. This CDR3 comprises 11 residues. Trimming shortened V by 0 bases and J by 8 bases, and 4 bases separated the two germline ends. CDR1 LGHDT and CDR2 YNNKEL come from the germline V gene (reference sequence). DNA for the CDR3: TGTGCCAGCAGCCAAGAACGAGGCTACACCTTC. Translation gives CASSQERGYTF.